These 21 T cell receptor beta chains came from one sample sequenced in a study of T cell responses to AZD1222 COVID-19 vaccine. Here immunoSEQ multiplex PCR was the method, and the copy in TCRdb shows in-frame clones only, minus some. The sample lists some 120,000 clones; around 90% were seen once. The source was peripheral blood, collected on day 0 of AZD1222 vaccination. The receptor set was obtained from an adult in good health.

CDR3 region: CASSLATDTQYF. The CDR3, as DNA: TGTGCCAGCAGCTTAGCCACAGATACGCAGTATTTT. The gene calls are TRBV7-9 and TRBJ2-3; D call uncertain. Germline CDR1 and CDR2: SEHNR and FQNEAQ (reference sequence). The CDR3 loop spans 12 amino acids. The V end lost 0 bases, the J end lost 2 bases, and 0 bases lay between the germline ends.

The V call is TRBV6-5, the J call TRBJ1-5; possibly TRBD1 for D (6 bases). Trimming cost V 6 bases and J 3 bases, with 9 bases left between them. The CDR3 is made up of 13 amino acids. CDR1 and CDR2 from the germline V gene are MNHEY and SVGAGI. CDR3 bases: TGTGCCAGCAGGCGACAGGCCAATCAGCCCCAGCATTTT. Translated: CASRRQANQPQHF.

The chain is built from TRBV27 and TRBJ2-5; TRBD2 agrees at 11 bases. This CDR3 is 17 amino acids long. Trimming took 6 bases from V and 1 from J; bases not matched to a gene: 10. Germline V gene data show CDR1 as MNHEY and CDR2 as SMNVEV (reference sequence). CDR3 nucleotide sequence: TGTGCCAGCAGGTCCCCCCGACTAGCGGGGCTCCAAGAGACCCAGTACTTC. It is translated as CASRSPRLAGLQETQYF.

This chain uses TRBV6-5 with TRBJ1-6; 7 bases map to TRBD1. The CDR3 extends over 15 amino acids. Germline V lookup: CDR1 MNHEY, CDR2 SVGAGI. V shed 5 bases and J 1 base; nucleotides not matched to a gene: 2. The CDR3 nucleotides read TGTGCCAGCAGTACACAGGGGTCCTATAATTCACCCCTCCACTTT. This sequence encodes CASSTQGSYNSPLHF.

This clone appeared a few times. The gene calls are TRBV10-3 and TRBJ2-2; 8 positions agree with TRBD2. With 6 bases clipped from V and 3 bases from J, the junction kept 9 bases outside the gene matches. Germline V gene data show CDR1 as ENHRY and CDR2 as SYGVKD. CDR3 size: 16 residues. CDR3 in DNA: TGTGCCATCAGAGACGACGGGCGGGGGGACACCGGGGAGCTGTTTTTT. It translates to CAIRDDGRGDTGELFF.

The rearrangement uses TRBV12-3 or TRBV12-4 and TRBJ1-2; the D is unclear. This CDR3 is 12 amino acids long. V lost 5 bases and J lost 7, with 11 bases in between. CDR3 coding DNA: TGTGCCAGCAGTCGGGTGGGATTTGGCTACACCTTC. It specifies CASSRVGFGYTF.

V gene TRBV24-1 combines with J gene TRBJ2-1; D unclear. Germline-derived CDR1 and CDR2 are KGHDR and SFDVKD. The CDR3 is 12 residues long. V was shortened by 2 bases and J by 13 bases, with 11 bases between the two germline ends. The CDR3 DNA is TGTGCCACCAGTGATTCAACTACTCGTCAGTTCTTC. It encodes CATSDSTTRQFF.

This chain uses TRBV3-1 (or the pseudogene TRBV3-2) with TRBJ2-3; the D call may be TRBD1 or TRBD2 (7 bases each). Trimming left V 4 bases short and J 3 bases short, with 11 bases between. There are 14 residues in the CDR3. Looked up from germline, CDR1 is LGHDT and CDR2 is YNNKEL (reference sequence). This CDR3 reads CASSPRGGTDTQYF. Written as DNA, the CDR3 is TGTGCCAGCAGCCCCAGGGGGGGGACAGATACGCAGTATTTT.

This rearrangement joins TRBV7-2 to TRBJ2-7; D perhaps matches TRBD2 (7 bases). The germline V gene has CDR1 SGHTA and CDR2 FQGNSA. V dropped 3 bases and J dropped 1 base, with 19 bases sitting between them. The CDR3 spans 17 residues. This CDR3 reads CASSFQMGGGASYEQYF. The DNA for the CDR3 is TGTGCCAGCAGCTTCCAAATGGGTGGGGGGGCGTCCTACGAGCAGTACTTC. The full variable domain, rest sourced from reference TRBV7-2 and TRBJ2-7, is GAGVSQSPSNKVTEKGKDVELRCDPISGHTALYWYRQSLGQGLEFLIYFQGNSAPDKSGLPSDRFSAERTGGSVSTLTIQRTQQEDSAVYLCASSFQMGGGASYEQYFGPGTRLTVT.

The V gene is TRBV6-1, the J gene TRBJ1-5; D is unresolved. The CDR3 consists of 15 residues. The germline V and J ends were trimmed by 3 bases and 4 bases, with 13 bases remaining between them. CDR1 and CDR2 from the germline V gene are MNHNS and SASEGT. The DNA for the CDR3 is TGTGCCAGCAGTGAGTCGACGGTTCTAAATCAGCCCCAGCATTTT. Amino acids: CASSESTVLNQPQHF.

The rearrangement uses TRBV19 and TRBJ2-3; weak D call: TRBD1 (7 bases). Trimming removed 10 bases from V and 0 bases from J, with 26 bases in between. This CDR3 region has 18 residues. Germline CDR1 and CDR2: LNHDA and SQIVND (reference sequence). The CDR3 DNA sequence: TGTGCCACAAAGAGTAAGCCAGGGGGGTCGACCAGCACAGATACGCAGTATTTT. Residues: CATKSKPGGSTSTDTQYF.

The chain is built from TRBV6-2 or TRBV6-3 and TRBJ1-5; D remains unclear. CDR1 MNHEY and CDR2 SVGEGT come from the germline V gene. V lost 5 bases, J lost 3 bases, and 8 bases lay in between. The CDR3 sequence is 13 residues long. The CDR3 protein is CASSPALNQPQHF. The DNA of the CDR3 is TGTGCCAGCAGTCCGGCTCTCAATCAGCCCCAGCATTTT.

The J gene is TRBJ2-2, the V gene TRBV18; no clear D gene. Germline values: CDR1 KGHSH, CDR2 LQKENI. V lost 3 bases and J lost 8, with 10 bases in between. There are 13 residues in the CDR3. The CDR3 loop is CASSPQETGELFF. The CDR3 region has the DNA TGTGCCAGCTCACCGCAAGAGACAGGGGAGCTGTTTTTT.

The rearrangement joins TRBV10-3 to TRBJ2-3; tentative D call: TRBD1 (6 bases). Trimming stripped 2 bases from V and 4 bases from J, with 13 bases between. Germline CDR1 and CDR2: ENHRY and SYGVKD. This CDR3 is built from 15 residues. The CDR3 protein is CAISETDSGADTQYF. CDR3 nucleotides: TGTGCCATCAGTGAGACAGACTCAGGGGCAGATACGCAGTATTTT.

The gene calls are TRBV27 and TRBJ1-5, with a weak D call TRBD1 (6 bases). The CDR3 has 14 amino acids. The V and J ends lost 8 bases and 3 bases respectively, with 14 bases between them. Per the germline V gene, CDR1 is MNHEY and CDR2 is SMNVEV (reference sequence). The CDR3 protein is CASPPRGTNQPQHF. The CDR3 nucleotides read TGTGCCAGCCCCCCCAGGGGTACCAATCAGCCCCAGCATTTT.

A single count supports this clone. For the CDR3, the DNA is TGTGCCAGCAGCACCCCGACAGACACCATATATTTT. It is translated as CASSTPTDTIYF. The J gene is TRBJ1-3, the V gene TRBV21-1; the table names TRBD1, a call not compared with the DNA. TRBV21-1 is given as a pseudogene. The CDR3 consists of 12 residues.

The V gene is TRBV9, the J gene TRBJ2-2; tentatively, D is TRBD2 (5 bases). V lost 0 bases, J lost 5 bases, and 11 bases lay in between. This CDR3 has 15 amino acids. The germline gives CDR1 SGDLS, CDR2 YYNGEE. CDR3 protein: CASSVGDRRTGELFF. CDR3 nucleotide sequence: TGTGCCAGCAGCGTAGGGGATAGGAGGACCGGGGAGCTGTTTTTT.

This chain connects TRBV4-1 to TRBJ2-7; D gene uncertain. The CDR3 sequence is 13 residues long. Germline V lookup: CDR1 MGHRA, CDR2 YSYEKL. Trimming took 4 bases from V and 2 from J, leaving 9 bases between them. CDR3 sequence: CASSLEAAYEQYF. In DNA, the CDR3 is TGCGCCAGCAGCCTCGAGGCGGCCTACGAGCAGTACTTC.

The chain joins TRBV5-4 to TRBJ2-3, with a tentative D call TRBD2 (6 bases). The CDR3 loop spans 15 amino acids. Deletions cut 0 bases from V and 4 bases from J, with 12 bases between. Per germline, CDR1 SGHNT and CDR2 YYREEE (reference sequence). For the CDR3, the DNA is TGTGCCAGCAGCTTGGGCGGGGCCCAGGCAGATACGCAGTATTTT. Protein: CASSLGGAQADTQYF.

The gene calls are TRBV6-5 and TRBJ2-5, with 12 nucleotides matching TRBD2. Trimming at V came to 7 bases and at J to 7 bases, leaving 10 bases not matched to a gene. Germline V gene data show CDR1 as MNHEY and CDR2 as SVGAGI. There are 15 residues in the CDR3. The CDR3 protein is CASTLGTSGRGTQYF. DNA of the CDR3: TGTGCCAGCACCCTCGGGACTAGCGGGCGGGGGACCCAGTACTTC.

Concerning this clone: Its ends do not fully match the called genes, so a read error is possible. The rearrangement joins TRBV2 to TRBJ2-1; 7 bases line up with TRBD2. The CDR3 is 12 amino acids. Germline-derived CDR1 and CDR2 are SNHLY and FYNNEI. The CDR3 reads CASSDRDYQQFF. DNA for the CDR3: TGTGCCAGCAGTGATAGGGACTACCAGCAATTCTTC.